This TCR beta chain was sequenced in a study of cytomegalovirus exposure and HLA in healthy donors. General study findings and limits: Being productive about 87% or about 30% of the time was typical of most TCR beta V segments in an earlier analysis.

The CDR3 runs 22 residues. The PCR ran on 60 Vbeta and 13 Jbeta primers. Authors' analysis steps: Later reanalysis found approximately 80 million unique TCR beta chains, around 10 million of them shared. Sequenced by immunoSEQ multiplex PCR; TCRdb stores in-frame clones only, minus some. The DNA was the basis for D and trimming; V, J and clone size are from that table. The sample lists roughly 180,000 clones, 82% occurring once. As concerns this clone: Antigen specificity is unknown.

V and J are TRBV12-2 and TRBJ2-2; TRBD1 is the table's D call and was not checked against the DNA. TRBV12-2 represents a pseudogene. Sequencing used PBMCs. This clonotype was obtained from a man aged 35 to 55 in good health and CMV-seronegative. CDR3 amino acids: CASRVRTGTGSLAVRSSGELFF. In nucleotides, the CDR3 is TGTGCAAGTCGCGTCCGAACGGGGACAGGGAGCTTGGCGGTCAGGTCGTCCGGGGAGCTGTTTTTT.